This entry features one TCR beta chain sequence. CDR3 length equals 15 residues. The ends were cut back, 2 bases at V and 5 bases at J, with 15 bases in the middle. Germline assignment: CDR1 KGHSH and CDR2 LQKENI. The record originates from a study of shared clonotypes between healthy human individuals. Measured with immunoSEQ multiplex PCR; TCRdb has only the in-frame clones, and not every one. The sample lists about 1.1 million clones, approximately 77% occurring once. Sequencing was performed on memory CD4+ T cells from PBMCs. Subset given: CD45RA-negative fraction. The TCR originated in a young man in good health. Some clones in this sample may be carry-over from other donors' samples. This chain links TRBV18 with TRBJ2-5; D is unclear. For the CDR3, the DNA is TGTGCCAGCTCACCAAGCCAGGCCCTCGTTGAGACCCAGTACTTC. Translated, it gives CASSPSQALVETQYF. Full variable domain (rest looked up from reference TRBV18 and TRBJ2-5): NAGVMQNPRHLVRRRGQEARLRCSPMKGHSHVYWYRQLPEEGLKFMVYLQKENIIDESGMPKERFSAEFPKEGPSILRIQQVVRGDSAAYFCASSPSQALVETQYFGPGTRLLVL.